This T cell receptor (beta chain) is from a study of shared clonotypes between healthy human individuals. Study-wide points: Among several donors, roughly 5.4% of naive CD4 clonotypes were found in common.

The CDR3 is 17 residues long. Germline V gene data show CDR1 as SGHRS and CDR2 as YFSETQ. In the case of this clone: Its antigen remains unidentified.

Only Caucasian adults living in Nashville, Tennessee made up the donor group. The table came from immunoSEQ multiplex PCR; TCRdb's copy has only in-frame clones and leaves some out. Of hundreds of thousands of clones detected, around 72% appear once; the ten largest clones hold approximately 1.7%. The rearrangement links TRBV5-1 to TRBJ2-5, with TRBD2 as a possible D gene (6 bases). The J call is doubtful: the DNA matches TRBJ2-7 better. Sequencing was done on a sample of memory CD4+ T cells sorted from blood. The sample's subset: CD45RA-negative fraction. This clonotype originated in a woman aged 25 to 39 in good health. CDR3 sequence reads: CASSLSLLGSGDYEQYF. CDR3 DNA: TGCGCCAGCAGCTTGAGCCTTCTAGGGTCGGGAGACTACGAGCAGTACTTC.